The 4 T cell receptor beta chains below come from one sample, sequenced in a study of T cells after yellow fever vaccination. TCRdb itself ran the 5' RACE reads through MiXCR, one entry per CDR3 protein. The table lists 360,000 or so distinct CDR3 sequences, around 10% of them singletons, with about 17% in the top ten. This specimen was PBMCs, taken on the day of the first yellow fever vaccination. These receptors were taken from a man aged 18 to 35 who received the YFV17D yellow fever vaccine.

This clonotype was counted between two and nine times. CDR3 nucleotides: TGTGCCAGCAGCGGGGGAGCGGGGACCTCCTACAATGAGCAGTTCTTC. This translates into CASSGGAGTSYNEQFF. The chain carries TRBV2 and TRBJ2-1; 7 bases are shared with TRBD2. Germline CDR1 and CDR2: SNHLY and FYNNEI. Trimming removed 6 bases from V and 0 bases from J; junction bases left unmatched: 8. This CDR3 region has 16 residues.

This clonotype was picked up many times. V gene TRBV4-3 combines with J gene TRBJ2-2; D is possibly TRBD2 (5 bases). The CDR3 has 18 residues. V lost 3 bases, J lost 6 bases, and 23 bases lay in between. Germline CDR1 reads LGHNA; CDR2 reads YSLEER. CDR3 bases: TGCGCCAGCAGCCAGAGGAGCCCCCGGGAAGTTCTTCCCGGGGAGCTGTTTTTT. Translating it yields CASSQRSPREVLPGELFF.

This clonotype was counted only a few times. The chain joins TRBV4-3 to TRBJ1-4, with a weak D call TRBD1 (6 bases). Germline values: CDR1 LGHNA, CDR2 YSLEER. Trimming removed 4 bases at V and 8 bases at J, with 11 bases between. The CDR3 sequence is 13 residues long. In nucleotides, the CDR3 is TGCGCCAGCAGCCGCCAGGGGTTAGAAAAACTGTTTTTT. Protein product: CASSRQGLEKLFF.

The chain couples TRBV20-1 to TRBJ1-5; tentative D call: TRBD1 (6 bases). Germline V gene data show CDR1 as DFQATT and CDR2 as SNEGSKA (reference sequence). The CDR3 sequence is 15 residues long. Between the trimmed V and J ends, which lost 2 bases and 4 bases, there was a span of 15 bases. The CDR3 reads CSARSQGVWNQPQHF. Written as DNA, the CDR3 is TGCAGTGCTAGATCACAGGGAGTATGGAATCAGCCCCAGCATTTT.